This T cell receptor (beta chain) was recovered during a study of vaccination and CD4 T cells after COVID-19. Overall study context: Convalescent donors were composed of six males and four females, of whom two were Hispanic.

Cultured CD4+ T-cell DNA underwent Oncomine TCR Beta short-read sequencing. Researchers extracted genomic DNA from CD4+ T cells that had been cultured. Each CDR3 protein is one row after TCRdb ran MiXCR on the PCR reads. The repertoire holds 5,000 to 6,000 distinct CDR3 sequences, about 30% seen once, with roughly 21% in the top ten. The V end lost 4 bases, the J end lost 2 bases, and 9 bases lay between the germline ends. This CDR3 is 13 amino acids long. Looked up from germline, CDR1 is SGHRS and CDR2 is YFSETQ. Treatment here: approximately 9-day PBMC culture with coronavirus spike peptide pools or control peptides (ViraFEST assay). ViraFEST used peptide pools to expand antigen-specific T cells and subsequently sequenced their TCRs. To note about this clonotype: Its target is unknown.

The rearrangement links TRBV5-1 to TRBJ2-5; D may match TRBD1 or TRBD2 (5 bases each). The sequences come from CD4+ T cells from blood, cultured in vitro, collected after SARS-CoV-2 vaccination. This clonotype originated in a human donor who had recovered from COVID-19. In nucleotides, the CDR3 is TGCGCCAGCAGCCTGGGGGTTCAAGAGACCCAGTACTTC. Protein: CASSLGVQETQYF.